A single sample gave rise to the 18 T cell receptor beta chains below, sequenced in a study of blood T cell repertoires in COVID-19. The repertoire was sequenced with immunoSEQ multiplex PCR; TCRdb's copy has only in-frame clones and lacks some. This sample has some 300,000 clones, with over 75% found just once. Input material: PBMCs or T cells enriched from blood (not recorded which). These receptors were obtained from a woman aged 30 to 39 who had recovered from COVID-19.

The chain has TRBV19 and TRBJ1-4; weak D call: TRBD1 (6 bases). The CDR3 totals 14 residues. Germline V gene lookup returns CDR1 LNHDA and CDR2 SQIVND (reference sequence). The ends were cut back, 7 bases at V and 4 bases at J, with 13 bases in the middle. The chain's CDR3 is CASNYRDDNEKLFF. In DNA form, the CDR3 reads TGTGCCAGTAACTACAGGGATGATAATGAAAAACTGTTTTTT. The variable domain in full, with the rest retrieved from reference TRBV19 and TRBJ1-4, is DGGITQSPKYLFRKEGQNVTLSCEQNLNHDAMYWYRQDPGQGLRLIYYSQIVNDFQKGDIAEGYSVSREKKESFPLTVTSAQKNPTAFYLCASNYRDDNEKLFFGSGTQLSVL.

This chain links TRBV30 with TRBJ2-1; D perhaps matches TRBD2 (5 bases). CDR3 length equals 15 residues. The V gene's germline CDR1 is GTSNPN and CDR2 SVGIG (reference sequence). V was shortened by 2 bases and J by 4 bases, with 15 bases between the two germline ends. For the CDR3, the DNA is TGTGCCTGGAGTTCGTCGGAGGTATTTTACAATGAGCAGTTCTTC. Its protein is CAWSSSEVFYNEQFF. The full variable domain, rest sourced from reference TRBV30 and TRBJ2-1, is SQTIHQWPATLVQPVGSPLSLECTVEGTSNPNLYWYRQAAGRGLQLLFYSVGIGQISSEVPQNLSASRPQDRQFILSSKKLLLSDSGFYLCAWSSSEVFYNEQFFGPGTRLTVL.

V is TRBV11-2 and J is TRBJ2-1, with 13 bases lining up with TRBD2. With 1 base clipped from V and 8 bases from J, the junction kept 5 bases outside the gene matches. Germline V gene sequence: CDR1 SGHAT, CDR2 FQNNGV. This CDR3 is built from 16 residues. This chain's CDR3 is CASSLGGLAGAYEQFF. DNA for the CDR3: TGTGCCAGCAGCTTAGGTGGACTAGCGGGAGCTTATGAGCAGTTCTTC.

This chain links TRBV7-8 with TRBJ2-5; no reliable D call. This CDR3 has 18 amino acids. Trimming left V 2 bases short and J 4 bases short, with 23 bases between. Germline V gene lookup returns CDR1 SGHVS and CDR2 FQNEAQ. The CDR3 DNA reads TGTGCCAGCAGCTTATTTATAGTGGCCAACCTGGGCCGAGAGACCCAGTACTTC. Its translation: CASSLFIVANLGRETQYF.

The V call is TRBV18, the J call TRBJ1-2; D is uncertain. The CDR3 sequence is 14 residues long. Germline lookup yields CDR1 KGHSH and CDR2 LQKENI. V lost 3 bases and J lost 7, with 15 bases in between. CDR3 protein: CASSPEIRLAGYTF. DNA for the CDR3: TGTGCCAGCTCACCTGAGATCCGACTTGCTGGCTACACCTTC.

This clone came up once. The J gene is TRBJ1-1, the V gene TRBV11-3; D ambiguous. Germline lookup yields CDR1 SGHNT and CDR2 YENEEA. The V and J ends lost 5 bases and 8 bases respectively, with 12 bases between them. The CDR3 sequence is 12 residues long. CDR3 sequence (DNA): TGTGCCAGCAGCGACATTCACGAGGAAGCTTTCTTT. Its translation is CASSDIHEEAFF.

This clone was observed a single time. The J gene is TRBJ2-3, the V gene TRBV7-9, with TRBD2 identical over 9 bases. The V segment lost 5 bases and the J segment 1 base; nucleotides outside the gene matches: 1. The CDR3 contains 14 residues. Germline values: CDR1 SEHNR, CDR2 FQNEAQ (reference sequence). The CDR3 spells CASSPSGGTDTQYF. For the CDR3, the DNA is TGTGCCAGCAGCCCTAGCGGGGGCACAGATACGCAGTATTTT.

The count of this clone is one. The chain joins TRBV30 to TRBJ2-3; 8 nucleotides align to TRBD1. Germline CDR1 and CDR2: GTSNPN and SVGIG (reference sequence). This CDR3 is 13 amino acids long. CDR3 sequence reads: CASGGKSTDTQYF. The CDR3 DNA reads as TGTGCGTCAGGGGGCAAGAGTACAGATACGCAGTATTTT.

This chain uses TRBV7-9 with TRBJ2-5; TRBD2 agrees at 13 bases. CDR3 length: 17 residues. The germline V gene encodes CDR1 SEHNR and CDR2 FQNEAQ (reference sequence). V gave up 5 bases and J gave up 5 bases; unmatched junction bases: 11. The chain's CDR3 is CASSTSTSGGGEETQYF. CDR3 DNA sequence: TGTGCCAGCAGCACTTCAACTAGCGGGGGGGGCGAGGAGACCCAGTACTTC. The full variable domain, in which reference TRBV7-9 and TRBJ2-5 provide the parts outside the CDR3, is DTGVSQNPRHKITKRGQNVTFRCDPISEHNRLYWYRQTLGQGPEFLTYFQNEAQLEKSRLLSDRFSAERPKGSFSTLEIQRTEQGDSAMYLCASSTSTSGGGEETQYFGPGTRLLVL.

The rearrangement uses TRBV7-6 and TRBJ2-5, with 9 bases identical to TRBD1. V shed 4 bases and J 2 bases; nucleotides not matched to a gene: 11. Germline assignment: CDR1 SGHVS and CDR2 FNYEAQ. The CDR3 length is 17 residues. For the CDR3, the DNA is TGTGCCAGCAGCTCCCCCAGACAGGGGGGAGAGCAAGAGACCCAGTACTTC. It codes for CASSSPRQGGEQETQYF.

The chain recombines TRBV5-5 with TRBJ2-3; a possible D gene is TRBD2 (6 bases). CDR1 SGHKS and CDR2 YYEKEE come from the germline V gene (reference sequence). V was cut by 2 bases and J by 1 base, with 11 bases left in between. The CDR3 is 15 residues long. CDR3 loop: CASSFLPGGTDTQYF. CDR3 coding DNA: TGTGCCAGCAGCTTTCTTCCGGGGGGCACAGATACGCAGTATTTT.

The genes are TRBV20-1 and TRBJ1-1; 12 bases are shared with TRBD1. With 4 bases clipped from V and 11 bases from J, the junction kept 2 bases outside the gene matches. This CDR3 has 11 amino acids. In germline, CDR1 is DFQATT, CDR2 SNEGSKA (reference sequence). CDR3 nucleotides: TGCAGTGCTATGGGACAGGGGGCGGCTTTCTTT. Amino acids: CSAMGQGAAFF.

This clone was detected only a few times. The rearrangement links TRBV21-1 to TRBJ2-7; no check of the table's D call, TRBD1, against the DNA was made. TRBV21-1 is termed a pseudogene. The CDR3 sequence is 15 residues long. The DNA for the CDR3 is TGTGCCAGCAGCAAAGGTGACAGGGGAGACCACGAGCAGTACTTC. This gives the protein CASSKGDRGDHEQYF.

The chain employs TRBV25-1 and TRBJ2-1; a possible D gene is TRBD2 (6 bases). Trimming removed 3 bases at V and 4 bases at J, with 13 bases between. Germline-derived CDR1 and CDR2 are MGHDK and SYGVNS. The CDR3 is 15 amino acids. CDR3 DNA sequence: TGTGCCAGCAGTGATGCGTCCGGGGGATACAATGAGCAGTTCTTC. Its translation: CASSDASGGYNEQFF.

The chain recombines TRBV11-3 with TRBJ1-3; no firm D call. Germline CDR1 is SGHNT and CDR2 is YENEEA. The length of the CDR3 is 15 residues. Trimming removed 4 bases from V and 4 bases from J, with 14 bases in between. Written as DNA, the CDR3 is TGTGCCAGCAGCTCCGACGGAGAAAGGGGAAACACCATATATTTT. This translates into CASSSDGERGNTIYF.

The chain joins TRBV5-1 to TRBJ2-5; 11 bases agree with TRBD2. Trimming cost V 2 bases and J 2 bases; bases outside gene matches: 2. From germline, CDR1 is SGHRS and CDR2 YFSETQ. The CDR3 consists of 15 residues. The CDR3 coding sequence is TGCGCCAGCAGCTTCGGGACTAGCGGACAAGAGACCCAGTACTTC. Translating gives CASSFGTSGQETQYF.

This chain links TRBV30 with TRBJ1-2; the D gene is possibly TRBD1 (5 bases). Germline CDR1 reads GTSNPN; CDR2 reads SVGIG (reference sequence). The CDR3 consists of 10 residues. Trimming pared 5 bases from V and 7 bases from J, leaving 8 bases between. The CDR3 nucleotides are TGTGCCTGGGGGGACTTTGGCTACACCTTC. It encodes CAWGDFGYTF.

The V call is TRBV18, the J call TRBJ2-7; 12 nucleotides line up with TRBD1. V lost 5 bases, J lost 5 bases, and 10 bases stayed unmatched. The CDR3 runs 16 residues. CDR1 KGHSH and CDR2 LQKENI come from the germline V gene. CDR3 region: CASSSLSGQGAHEQYF. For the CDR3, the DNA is TGTGCCAGCTCAAGTCTGTCGGGACAGGGGGCGCACGAGCAGTACTTC.